This T cell receptor (beta chain) was identified in a study of blood T cell repertoires in COVID-19. The overall study: T cells, B-cell-depleted T cells, or PBMCs supplied cDNA or gDNA.

Only in-frame clones appear in the TCRdb table, and some are missing; sequencing was by immunoSEQ multiplex PCR. The sample carries about 170,000 clones, roughly nine tenths recorded once. This clone was seen just once. Germline V CDR1 and CDR2: MNHEY, SVGAGI. V lost 7 bases and J 7 bases, leaving 16 bases between the germline ends. The CDR3 has 14 amino acids. The chain uses TRBV6-5 and TRBJ1-4; D is unresolved. Sequencing was done on a sample of peripheral blood. The origin of this receptor is a woman aged 60-75 years with COVID-19, enrolled during active disease. CDR3 region: CASMGIGLSEKLFF. CDR3 bases: TGTGCCAGCATGGGTATCGGACTGAGTGAAAAACTGTTTTTT.